The 5 T cell receptor beta chains reported below all come from one sample, sequenced in a study of blood T cell repertoires in COVID-19. TCRdb keeps only in-frame clones here, not all; method: immunoSEQ multiplex PCR. The sample shows approximately 77,000 clones, approximately 85% of them seen only once. The sample was peripheral blood. These receptors originate from a man in his fifties with COVID-19, enrolled during active disease.

The CDR3 nucleotides are TGCGCCAGTCGGACAGAATTATCCTACGAGCAGTACTTC. Translating it yields CASRTELSYEQYF. This chain connects TRBV5-1 to TRBJ2-7, with D tentatively TRBD1 (6 bases). The CDR3 consists of 13 residues. Looked up from germline, CDR1 is SGHRS and CDR2 is YFSETQ. Trimming took 8 bases from V and 1 from J, leaving 13 bases between them.

V is TRBV15 and J is TRBJ1-3; D is ambiguous. From germline, CDR1 is LNHNV and CDR2 YYDKDF (reference sequence). Deletions cut 0 bases from V and 4 bases from J, with 13 bases between. This CDR3 spans 16 amino acids. The CDR3 sequence is CATSREPAELGNTIYF. As DNA, the CDR3 is TGTGCCACCAGCAGAGAACCGGCAGAACTAGGAAACACCATATATTTT.

The chain couples TRBV18 to TRBJ2-2; 8 nucleotides line up with TRBD1. The CDR3 has 15 residues. CDR1 and CDR2 from the germline V gene are KGHSH and LQKENI. V lost 3 bases, J lost 4 bases, and 4 bases stayed unmatched. The CDR3 region has the DNA TGTGCCAGCTCACCGACAGGGGCGGTCACCGGGGAGCTGTTTTTT. Protein: CASSPTGAVTGELFF.

The V call is TRBV3-1 (or the pseudogene TRBV3-2), the J call TRBJ2-6, with D perhaps TRBD1 (6 bases). Trimming shortened V by 3 bases and J by 1 base, and 13 bases separated the two germline ends. The CDR3 extends over 17 amino acids. CDR1 LGHDT and CDR2 YNNKEL come from the germline V gene (reference sequence). The CDR3 here is CASSQYRVGSGANVLTF. The CDR3 region has the DNA TGTGCCAGCAGCCAGTACAGGGTTGGATCTGGGGCCAACGTCCTGACTTTC.

The genes are TRBV9 and TRBJ2-7; D is perhaps TRBD1 (6 bases). The germline gives CDR1 SGDLS, CDR2 YYNGEE. The CDR3 length is 13 residues. Trimming pared 0 bases from V and 4 bases from J, leaving 8 bases between. The CDR3 spells CASSVAQGYEQYF. Written as DNA, the CDR3 is TGTGCCAGCAGCGTAGCTCAGGGGTACGAGCAGTACTTC.